This T cell receptor beta chain stems from a study of T cell changes during pregnancy in multiple sclerosis (dated by TCRdb to between 2019 and 2020). Turning to the overall study: The study examined how the T cell repertoire changed over the course of pregnancy in women with multiple sclerosis.

Trimming takes 4 bases from V and 2 bases from J, and the germline ends sit 4 bases apart. CDR3 length: 12 amino acids, cysteine to phenylalanine. The retained sequence is limited to the CDR3, 36 bases, with the frame set at the first base. Taken from the germline V gene (reference sequence), the CDR1 and CDR2 loops are PRHDT and FYEKMQ. Receptor libraries were prepared by the immunoSEQ multiplex PCR assay. In TCRdb, the immuneACCESS table is reduced to in-frame sequences with V and J assigned. These tables do not hold every clone; where another copy was compared, an unresolved V gene accounts for under half, and the others remain unexplained. Across this sample there are about 77,000 clones, with approximately 91% seen only once. The ten largest clones add up to under 2.5% of the sample. As to this clone: This clone's antigen is unknown. Per-nucleotide qualities are absent, and no much larger clonotype sits a single base away.

The chain joins TRBV13 to TRBJ2-3, with the D gene call left open. The sample in question was peripheral blood, obtained before pregnancy. This TCR was recovered from a female donor with multiple sclerosis, enrolled in a pregnancy study. The nucleotide sequence reads as follows: TGTGCCAGCAGCTCAGACACAGATACGCAGTATTTT. Translated, it reads CASSSDTDTQYF.